These 10 T cell receptor beta chains share one sample of origin, sequenced in a study of Ad26.COV2.S vaccination and SARS-CoV-2 variants. Indicated treatment: roughly 18 received Ad26.COV2.S at low or high dose, single or two shots; 5 received placebo; per-sample allocation not given. Sample collection was performed on day 63 after the first vaccine or placebo injection. Assay: immunoSEQ multiplex PCR; the TCRdb copy retains only in-frame clones and omits some. The top ten clones hold 3.4% of a sample with hundreds of thousands of clones, roughly 84% of them seen once. The specimen was peripheral blood, collected in a trial of Ad26.COV2.S vaccine versus placebo. Source of these receptors: a person aged 18 to 65 who received the Ad26.COV2.S COVID-19 vaccine or a placebo.

This chain uses TRBV19 with TRBJ2-1; D may be TRBD2 (5 bases). Trimming took 0 bases from V and 9 from J, leaving 12 bases between them. Looked up from germline, CDR1 is LNHDA and CDR2 is SQIVND (reference sequence). The CDR3 covers 14 residues. CDR3 sequence reads: CASSIDRGRGEQFF. The CDR3 DNA is TGTGCCAGTAGTATAGATCGGGGTCGGGGTGAGCAGTTCTTC.

The chain is built from TRBV19 and TRBJ1-5; D possibly corresponds to TRBD1 (6 bases). From germline, CDR1 is LNHDA and CDR2 SQIVND (reference sequence). V lost 8 bases to trimming and J lost 1 base, with 15 bases between them. The length of the CDR3 is 15 residues. The CDR3 DNA reads TGTGCCAGTTTACCTTCGGGGGCAAGCAATCAGCCCCAGCATTTT. Amino acids: CASLPSGASNQPQHF.

The genes are TRBV6-5 and TRBJ2-7; TRBD1 aligns across 9 bases. Trimming took 7 bases from V and 3 from J; bases not matched to a gene: 1. Germline CDR1 reads MNHEY; CDR2 reads SVGAGI. The CDR3 is 12 amino acids. CDR3 sequence: CASNRGLYEQYF. In nucleotides, the CDR3 is TGTGCCAGCAACAGGGGGCTCTACGAGCAGTACTTC.

The chain links TRBV4-3 to TRBJ1-3; maybe TRBD1 (6 bases). The CDR3 consists of 15 residues. V was trimmed by 0 bases and J by 4 bases, leaving 10 bases between them. Germline CDR1 reads LGHNA; CDR2 reads YSLEER. The CDR3 loop reads CASSQDYTGGNTIYF. The DNA of the CDR3 is TGCGCCAGCAGCCAAGATTATACAGGGGGAAACACCATATATTTT.

This clone was seen only a few times. CDR3 bases: TGTGCCAGCAGCCAAGACCCGCCCAGATACTATGGCTACACCTTC. Translating gives CASSQDPPRYYGYTF. This chain connects TRBV14 to TRBJ1-2; no definite D call. The CDR3 contains 15 residues. The V end lost 0 bases, the J end lost 3 bases, and 11 bases lay between the germline ends. Germline CDR1 SGHDN, CDR2 FVKESK.

The V gene is TRBV10-3, the J gene TRBJ2-2; D is ambiguous. V shed 5 bases and J shed 7 bases, with 8 bases lying between them. Germline CDR1 ENHRY, CDR2 SYGVKD. The CDR3 loop spans 12 amino acids. CDR3 nucleotide sequence: TGTGCCATCAGTCTAGACGGCGGGGAGCTGTTTTTT. It is translated as CAISLDGGELFF.

The rearrangement joins TRBV2 to TRBJ2-5, with D uncertain. The CDR3 consists of 13 residues. Per the germline V gene, CDR1 is SNHLY and CDR2 is FYNNEI. V lost 7 bases to trimming and J lost 1 base, with 10 bases between them. CDR3 residues: CASTGRRQETQYF. The CDR3 region has the DNA TGTGCCAGCACTGGCAGGCGCCAAGAGACCCAGTACTTC.

V and J are TRBV7-6 and TRBJ2-1, with 10 bases that match TRBD2. Trimming at V came to 0 bases and at J to 5 bases, leaving 7 bases not matched to a gene. This CDR3 has 17 amino acids. Germline CDR1 reads SGHVS; CDR2 reads FNYEAQ. The CDR3 bases are TGTGCCAGCAGCTTAGCGTGGGGTAGCGGGGGGAACAATGAGCAGTTCTTC. Its protein is CASSLAWGSGGNNEQFF.

The rearrangement uses TRBV4-3 and TRBJ2-7; 7 nucleotides align to TRBD1. V gave up 1 base and J gave up 4 bases; unmatched junction bases: 1. This CDR3 has 13 amino acids. The germline V gene encodes CDR1 LGHNA and CDR2 YSLEER. Written as DNA, the CDR3 is TGCGCCAGCAGCCAAGTACAGGGGTACGAGCAGTACTTC. The encoded protein is CASSQVQGYEQYF.

This clone occurred once. V and J are TRBV10-3 and TRBJ1-2; no definite D call. Germline CDR1 ENHRY, CDR2 SYGVKD. V was pared by 4 bases and J by 0 bases, with 9 bases between. The CDR3 is made up of 14 amino acids. The CDR3 DNA reads TGTGCCATCAGTGTTGGTACTGCTAACTATGGCTACACCTTC. Amino acids: CAISVGTANYGYTF.